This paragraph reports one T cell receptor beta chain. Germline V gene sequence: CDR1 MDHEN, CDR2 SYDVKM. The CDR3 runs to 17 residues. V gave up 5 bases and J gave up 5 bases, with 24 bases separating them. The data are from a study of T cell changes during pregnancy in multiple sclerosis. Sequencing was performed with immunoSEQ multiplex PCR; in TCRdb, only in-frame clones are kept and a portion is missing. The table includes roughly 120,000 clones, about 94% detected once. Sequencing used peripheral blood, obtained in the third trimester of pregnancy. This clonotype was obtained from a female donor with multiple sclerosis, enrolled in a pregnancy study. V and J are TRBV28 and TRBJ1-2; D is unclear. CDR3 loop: CASSLLTFRGDIYGYTF. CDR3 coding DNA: TGTGCCAGCAGTCTACTAACATTCCGGGGAGATATATATGGCTACACCTTC.